This T cell receptor (beta chain) was documented in a study of T cell responses to AZD1222 COVID-19 vaccine. The study's findings and limits: Baseline serology detected seropositivity in only 6 or 7 AZD1222 recipients.

Germline CDR1 reads MNHEY; CDR2 reads SMNVEV (reference sequence). V lost 5 bases and J 0 bases, leaving 9 bases between the germline ends. The CDR3 extends over 14 amino acids. Some clones are missing from TCRdb's copy, which holds only in-frame ones; the method was immunoSEQ multiplex PCR. This sample has about 70,000 clones, with about four fifths found just once. As regards this clone: Its cognate antigen is unknown.

V and J are TRBV27 and TRBJ2-3; D might be TRBD1 (5 bases). The TCR comes from an adult who received the AZD1222 COVID-19 vaccine. The sample was peripheral blood, taken 28 days after the second AZD1222 dose. The chain's CDR3 is CASSHRISTDTQYF. The CDR3 region has the DNA TGTGCCAGCAGTCACAGGATTAGCACAGATACGCAGTATTTT.